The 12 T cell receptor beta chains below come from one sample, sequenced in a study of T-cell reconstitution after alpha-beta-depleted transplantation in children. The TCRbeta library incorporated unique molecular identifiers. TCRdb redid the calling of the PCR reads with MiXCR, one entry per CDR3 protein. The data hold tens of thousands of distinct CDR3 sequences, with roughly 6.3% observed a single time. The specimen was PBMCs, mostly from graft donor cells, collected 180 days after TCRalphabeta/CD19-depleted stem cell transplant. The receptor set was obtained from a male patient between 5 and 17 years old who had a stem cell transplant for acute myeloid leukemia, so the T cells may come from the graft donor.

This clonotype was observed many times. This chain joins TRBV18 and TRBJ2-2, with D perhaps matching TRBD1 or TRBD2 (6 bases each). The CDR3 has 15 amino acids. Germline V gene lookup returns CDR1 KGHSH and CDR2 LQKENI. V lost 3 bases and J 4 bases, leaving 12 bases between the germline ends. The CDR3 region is CASSPIGGGTGELFF. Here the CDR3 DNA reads TGTGCCAGCTCACCTATCGGAGGGGGCACCGGGGAGCTGTTTTTT.

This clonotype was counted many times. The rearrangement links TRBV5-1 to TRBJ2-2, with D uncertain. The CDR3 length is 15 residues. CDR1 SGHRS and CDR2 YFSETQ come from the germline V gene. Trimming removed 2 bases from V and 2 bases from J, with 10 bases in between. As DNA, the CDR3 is TGCGCCAGCAGCTTACCACTATTAAACACCGGGGAGCTGTTTTTT. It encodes CASSLPLLNTGELFF.

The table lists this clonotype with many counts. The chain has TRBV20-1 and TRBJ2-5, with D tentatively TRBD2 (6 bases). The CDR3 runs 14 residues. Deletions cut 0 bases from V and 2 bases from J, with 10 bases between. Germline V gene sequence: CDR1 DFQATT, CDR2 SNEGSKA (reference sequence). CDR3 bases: TGCAGTGCTAGAGAGGTGGGGAGGCAAGAGACCCAGTACTTC. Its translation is CSAREVGRQETQYF.

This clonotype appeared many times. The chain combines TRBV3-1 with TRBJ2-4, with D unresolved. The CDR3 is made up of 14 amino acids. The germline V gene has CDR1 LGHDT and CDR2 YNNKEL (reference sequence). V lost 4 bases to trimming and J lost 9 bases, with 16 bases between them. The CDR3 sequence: CASSPGGYKGIQYF. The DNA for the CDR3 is TGTGCCAGCAGCCCCGGTGGGTACAAGGGCATTCAGTACTTC. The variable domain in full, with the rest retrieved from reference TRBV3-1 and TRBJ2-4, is DTAVSQTPKYLVTQMGNDKSIKCEQNLGHDTMYWYKQDSKKFLKIMFSYNNKELIINETVPNRFSPKSPDKAHLNLHINSLELGDSAVYFCASSPGGYKGIQYFGAGTRLSVL.

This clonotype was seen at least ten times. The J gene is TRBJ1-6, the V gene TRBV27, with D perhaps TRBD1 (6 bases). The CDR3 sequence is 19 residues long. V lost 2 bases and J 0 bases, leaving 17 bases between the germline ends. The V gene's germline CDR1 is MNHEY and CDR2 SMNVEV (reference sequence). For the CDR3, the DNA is TGTGCCAGCAGTTTAAACAGGGAAGAGGGGAGCTCCTATAATTCACCCCTCCACTTT. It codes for CASSLNREEGSSYNSPLHF.

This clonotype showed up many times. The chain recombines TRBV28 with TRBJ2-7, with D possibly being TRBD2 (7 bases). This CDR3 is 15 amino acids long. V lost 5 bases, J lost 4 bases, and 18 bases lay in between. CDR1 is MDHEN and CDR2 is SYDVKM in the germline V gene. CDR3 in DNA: TGTGCCAGCAGTCTTGCGGGGGCCCGGGGATACGAGCAGTACTTC. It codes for CASSLAGARGYEQYF. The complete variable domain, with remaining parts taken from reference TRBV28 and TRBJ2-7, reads DVKVTQSSRYLVKRTGEKVFLECVQDMDHENMFWYRQDPGLGLRLIYFSYDVKMKEKGDIPEGYSVSREKKERFSLILESASTNQTSMYLCASSLAGARGYEQYFGPGTRLTVT.

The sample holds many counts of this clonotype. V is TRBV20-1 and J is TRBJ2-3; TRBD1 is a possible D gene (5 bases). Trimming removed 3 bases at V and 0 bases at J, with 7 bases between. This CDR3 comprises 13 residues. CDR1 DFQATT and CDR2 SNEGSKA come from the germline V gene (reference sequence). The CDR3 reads CSASHRSTDTQYF. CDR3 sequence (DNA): TGCAGTGCTAGCCACAGGAGCACAGATACGCAGTATTTT.

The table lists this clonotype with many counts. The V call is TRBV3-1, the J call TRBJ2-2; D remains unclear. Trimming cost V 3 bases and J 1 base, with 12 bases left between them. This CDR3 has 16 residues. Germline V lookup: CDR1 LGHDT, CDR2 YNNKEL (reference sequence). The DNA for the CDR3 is TGTGCCAGCAGCCATAAGGGTTTTGGGAACACCGGGGAGCTGTTTTTT. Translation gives CASSHKGFGNTGELFF.

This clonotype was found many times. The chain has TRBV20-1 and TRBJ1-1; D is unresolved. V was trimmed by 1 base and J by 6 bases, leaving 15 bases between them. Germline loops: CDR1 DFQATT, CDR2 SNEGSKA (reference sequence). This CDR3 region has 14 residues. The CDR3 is CSARGGPTSAEAFF. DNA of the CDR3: TGCAGTGCTAGAGGCGGACCTACTTCTGCTGAAGCTTTCTTT.

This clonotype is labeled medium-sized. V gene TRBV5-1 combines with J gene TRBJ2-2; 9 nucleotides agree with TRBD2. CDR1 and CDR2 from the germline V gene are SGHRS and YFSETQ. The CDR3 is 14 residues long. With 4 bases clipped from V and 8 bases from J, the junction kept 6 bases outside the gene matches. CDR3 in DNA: TGCGCCAGCAGCATTGGGACTAGCCTAGGGGAGCTGTTTTTT. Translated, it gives CASSIGTSLGELFF.

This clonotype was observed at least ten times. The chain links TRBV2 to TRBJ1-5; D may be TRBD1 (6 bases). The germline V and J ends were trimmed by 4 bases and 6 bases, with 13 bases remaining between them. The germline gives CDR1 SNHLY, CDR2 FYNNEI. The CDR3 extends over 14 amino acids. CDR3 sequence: CASSGRKGGQPQHF. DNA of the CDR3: TGTGCCAGCAGTGGTCGTAAGGGGGGTCAGCCCCAGCATTTT.

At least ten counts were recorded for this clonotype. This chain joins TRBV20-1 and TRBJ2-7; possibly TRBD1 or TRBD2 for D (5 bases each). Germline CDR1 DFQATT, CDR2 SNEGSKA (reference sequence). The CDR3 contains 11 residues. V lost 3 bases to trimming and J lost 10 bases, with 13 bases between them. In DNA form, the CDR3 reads TGCAGTGCTAGGGATGGGACCAGACAGTACTTC. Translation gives CSARDGTRQYF.